A selection of T cell receptor beta chains follows, all from one sample in a study of blood T cell repertoires in COVID-19. The assay was immunoSEQ multiplex PCR, and TCRdb's table has in-frame clones only and misses some. The sample includes 150,000 or so clones, about 80% of them seen just once. The sequenced material came from peripheral blood. These receptor sequences come from a man aged 60 to 69 with acute or convalescent COVID-19. Both conserved end residues are part of each CDR3. Fields, in order: D gene, V gene, clone size, J gene, CDR3 protein, CDR3 DNA. D genes are given only for firm matches. Clone size, where shown, is once, few, many, or a class for clones that have expanded.

>TRBD2|TRBV11-3|few|TRBJ2-3
CASSQGWPGGPADTQYF
TGTGCCAGCAGCCAGGGGTGGCCGGGGGGGCCGGCAGATACGCAGTATTTT
>TRBD2|TRBV5-1|NA|TRBJ2-5
CASSLALAGDQETQYF
TGCGCCAGCAGCTTGGCTCTAGCGGGGGACCAAGAGACCCAGTACTTC
>TRBD2|TRBV2|NA|TRBJ2-3
CASSEARTSGVVSQYF
TGTGCCAGCAGTGAAGCGCGGACTAGCGGGGTTGTGTCGCAGTATTTT
>TRBD1|TRBV7-9|few|TRBJ1-2
CASSPPGQNFYF
TGTGCCAGCAGCCCCCCGGGACAGAATTTCTACTTC
>NA|TRBV18|NA|TRBJ1-1
CASSPRSENLNTEAFF
TGTGCCAGCTCACCACGGAGTGAGAACTTGAACACTGAAGCTTTCTTT
>TRBD1|TRBV7-9|few|TRBJ1-2
CASSLVGGGFGYTF
TGTGCCAGCAGCTTAGTAGGAGGGGGCTTTGGCTACACCTTC
>NA|TRBV29-1|NA|TRBJ1-2
CSVESTQANYGYTF
TGCAGCGTTGAAAGCACCCAAGCTAACTATGGCTACACCTTC
>TRBD2|TRBV6-5|NA|TRBJ2-1
CASLAMLAGGNEQFF
TGTGCCAGCCTTGCCATGCTAGCGGGTGGCAATGAGCAGTTCTTC
>TRBD2|TRBV24-1|NA|TRBJ2-3
CATSDLPLAGATDTQYF
TGTGCCACCAGTGATCTCCCCCTAGCGGGAGCCACAGATACGCAGTATTTT
>TRBD2|TRBV5-6|NA|TRBJ2-6
CASSLAGRASGANVLTF
TGTGCCAGCAGCTTGGCCGGGAGGGCCTCTGGGGCCAACGTCCTGACTTTC
>TRBD1|TRBV5-4|NA|TRBJ1-6
CASSPTGGSPLHF
TGTGCCAGCAGCCCGACAGGGGGTTCACCCCTCCACTTT
>NA|TRBV15|NA|TRBJ1-2
CATSARTANYGYTF
TGTGCCACCAGCGCCCGTACAGCTAACTATGGCTACACCTTC
>TRBD1|TRBV7-2|NA|TRBJ2-7
CASSEGQGRAYEQYF
TGTGCCAGCAGCGAGGGACAGGGGAGGGCCTACGAGCAGTACTTC
>NA|TRBV29-1|NA|TRBJ1-2
CSVGVSFIYGYTF
TGCAGCGTTGGTGTCAGTTTCATCTATGGCTACACCTTC
>NA|TRBV12-3/TRBV12-4|NA|TRBJ2-7
CASSNRVIYEQYF
TGTGCCAGCAGCAACAGGGTTATCTACGAGCAGTACTTC
>TRBD2|TRBV27|NA|TRBJ2-1
CASSLLGLAGRRNNEQFF
TGTGCCAGCAGTTTATTGGGGCTAGCGGGGAGAAGGAACAATGAGCAGTTCTTC
>NA|TRBV6-2/TRBV6-3|few|TRBJ1-5
CASSYYLNQPQHF
TGTGCCAGCAGTTACTATCTGAATCAGCCCCAGCATTTT
>NA|TRBV30|once|TRBJ2-2
CAWSVRVTGELFF
TGTGCCTGGAGTGTCCGAGTCACCGGGGAGCTGTTTTTT
>NA|TRBV12-3/TRBV12-4|NA|TRBJ1-3
CASSLAGGNTIYF
TGTGCCAGCAGTTTGGCAGGCGGAAACACCATATATTTT
>NA|TRBV9|NA|TRBJ2-5
CASSGGPTETQYF
TGTGCCAGCAGCGGAGGGCCGACGGAGACCCAGTACTTC
>NA|TRBV5-1|NA|TRBJ1-3
CASSLNSGASSGNTIYF
TGCGCCAGCAGCTTAAACTCAGGGGCTAGCTCTGGAAACACCATATATTTT